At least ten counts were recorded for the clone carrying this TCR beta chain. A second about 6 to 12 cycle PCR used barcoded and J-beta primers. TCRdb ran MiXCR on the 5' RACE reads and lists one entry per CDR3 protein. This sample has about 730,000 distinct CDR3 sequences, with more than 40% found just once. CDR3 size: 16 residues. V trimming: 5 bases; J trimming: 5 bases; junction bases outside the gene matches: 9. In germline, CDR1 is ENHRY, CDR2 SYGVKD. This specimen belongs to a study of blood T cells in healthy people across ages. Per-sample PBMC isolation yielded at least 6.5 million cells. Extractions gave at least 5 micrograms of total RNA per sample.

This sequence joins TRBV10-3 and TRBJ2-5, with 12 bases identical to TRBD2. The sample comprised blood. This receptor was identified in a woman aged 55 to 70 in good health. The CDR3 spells CAISTPSGGAWETQYF. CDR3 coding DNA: TGTGCCATCAGTACCCCTAGCGGGGGGGCCTGGGAGACCCAGTACTTC.